The sequence of this T cell receptor (beta chain) was determined in a study of cytotoxic CD8 clonotypes in ibrutinib-treated CLL. Study-level information: Patients gave response samples after a median around twelve months of treatment, range 6 to 36.

About this clone itself: Its target is unknown.

Germline V gene data show CDR1 as SGHNT and CDR2 as YYREEE (reference sequence). The V end was cut by 5 bases, the J end by 7 bases, with 9 bases between. The CDR3 is 11 amino acids. Findings and limits, study-wide: The clonality went up when patients responded to ibrutinib and dropped back toward baseline at progression. Public clonotypes were uncommon and contracted or stayed stable on treatment.

Target depth was 1 in 200,000 to 1 in 1 million T cells, about 10x per clonotype. Sequencing used immunoSEQ multiplex PCR; TCRdb keeps in-frame clones, though not all of them. The sample consists of about 140,000 clones, more than 85% of them appearing once. Sequencing was performed on PBMCs, taken after 12 months of ibrutinib treatment. V usage is TRBV5-4 and J usage is TRBJ2-5; the D is unclear. This sequence was found in a human donor with chronic lymphocytic leukemia. CDR3 loop: CASSSLGTQYF. CDR3 DNA: TGTGCCAGCAGTTCCCTAGGGACCCAGTACTTC.